This is a list of T cell receptor beta chains from one sample in a study of blood T cell repertoires in COVID-19. Clones were sequenced by immunoSEQ multiplex PCR, and TCRdb holds only the in-frame ones, with some missing. The sample gives 55,000 to 80,000 clones, 80% to 90% of which show up once; 2.5% to 3% is in the top ten. Input material: peripheral blood. The origin of the receptors is a man in his forties or fifties with acute or convalescent COVID-19. CDR3s include the opening cysteine and the closing phenylalanine or tryptophan. The order of the fields is V gene, D gene, J gene, clone size, CDR3 protein, CDR3 DNA. D genes are given only for firm matches. A row's size may be missing; if present it is once, few, many or a size class.

TRBV14,NA,TRBJ1-6,NA,CASSQDPAGFSYNSPLHF,TGTGCCAGCAGCCAAGATCCAGCAGGTTTCTCCTATAATTCACCCCTCCACTTT
TRBV5-1,TRBD2,TRBJ2-3,NA,CASSRTSGRLSTDTQYF,TGCGCCAGCAGCCGGACTAGCGGGAGATTGAGCACAGATACGCAGTATTTT
TRBV5-6,TRBD2,TRBJ2-7,NA,CASSPAGLAREQYF,TGTGCCAGCAGCCCCGCGGGACTAGCGAGAGAGCAGTACTTC
TRBV5-1,NA,TRBJ2-7,NA,CASSSLRGESYEQYF,TGCGCCAGCAGCTCTTTACGCGGGGAATCCTACGAGCAGTACTTC
TRBV5-1,NA,TRBJ2-7,few,CASSFQGHEQYF,TGCGCCAGCAGCTTCCAGGGCCACGAGCAGTACTTC
TRBV7-2,TRBD2,TRBJ2-1,NA,CASSLGAKRESYEQFF,TGTGCCAGCAGCTTAGGAGCCAAGCGGGAGTCCTATGAGCAGTTCTTC
TRBV6-1,TRBD2,TRBJ2-5,NA,CASSELLAGGPGETQYF,TGTGCCAGCAGTGAACTACTAGCGGGAGGGCCGGGGGAGACCCAGTACTTC
TRBV5-1,TRBD1,TRBJ1-4,NA,CASSEDRAEKLFF,TGCGCCAGCAGCGAGGACAGGGCTGAAAAACTGTTTTTT
TRBV19,NA,TRBJ1-1,NA,CASSIAGSEAFF,TGTGCCAGTAGTATAGCGGGTTCTGAAGCTTTCTTT
TRBV14,NA,TRBJ2-3,NA,CASSQNRVRGASTDTQYF,TGTGCCAGCAGCCAGAATCGAGTGCGGGGAGCTAGCACAGATACGCAGTATTTT
TRBV11-2,TRBD1,TRBJ1-2,NA,CASSLGPGAGGRGYTF,TGTGCCAGCAGCTTAGGCCCGGGGGCAGGGGGTCGAGGCTACACCTTC
TRBV3-1/TRBV3-2,TRBD2,TRBJ2-1,NA,CASSQGGGTSGNNEQFF,TGTGCCAGCAGCCAAGGGGGGGGGACTAGCGGAAACAATGAGCAGTTCTTC
TRBV18,NA,TRBJ2-3,NA,CASHQGTTDTQYF,TGTGCCAGCCACCAGGGAACCACAGATACGCAGTATTTT
TRBV7-3,NA,TRBJ2-5,NA,CASSWGRQETQYF,TGTGCCAGCAGCTGGGGCCGGCAAGAGACCCAGTACTTC
TRBV25-1,TRBD1,TRBJ1-6,once,CASSERANRGRSSPLHF,TGTGCCAGCAGTGAAAGGGCGAACAGGGGCAGAAGTTCACCCCTCCACTTT